This is a list of T cell receptor beta chains from one sample in a study of T cells in Graves' hyperthyroidism and ophthalmopathy. TCRdb recomputed calls from the multiplex PCR reads with MiXCR, one row per CDR3 protein. The table includes about 380,000 distinct CDR3 sequences, around 20% detected once. Input material: blood. These receptors originate from a man aged 18 to 29 with Graves' ophthalmopathy. The CDR3 runs from the conserved cysteine through the conserved F or W. The D gene is left open where the match is weak. Clone size is stated in some rows and not others, as once, few, many or a class when expanded.

clone_size	v_call	j_call	d_call	cdr3_nt	cdr3_aa
-	TRBV5-6	TRBJ1-3	-	TGTGCCAGCAGCTTGGAAAACACCATATATTTT	CASSLENTIYF
many	TRBV7-2	TRBJ2-7	-	TGTGCCAGCAGCACAGCGGAACTACTCAAGGCGGGCGAGCAGTACTTC	CASSTAELLKAGEQYF
few	TRBV5-1	TRBJ2-4	-	TGCGCCAGCAGCTTGCTGGGGGCCCTGGAAAACATTCAGTACTTC	CASSLLGALENIQYF
many	TRBV12-3/TRBV12-4	TRBJ1-6	-	TGTGCCAGCAGTCTAGGACAGTACAATTCACCCCTCCACTTT	CASSLGQYNSPLHF
-	TRBV18	TRBJ2-7	TRBD1	TGTGCCAGCTCACCAGGGACAGGGGAGTACTACGAGCAGTACTTC	CASSPGTGEYYEQYF
few	TRBV4-1	TRBJ2-7	-	TGCGCCAGCAGCCAGCGATTAGGCTACGAGCAGTACTTC	CASSQRLGYEQYF
-	TRBV7-2	TRBJ1-2	TRBD1	TGTGCCAGCAGCTTGGGGGGACAGGGGTCCCATGGCTACACCTTC	CASSLGGQGSHGYTF
-	TRBV24-1	TRBJ1-5	-	TGTGCCACCAGTGACCCCAATGGGCCCCAGCATTTT	CATSDPNGPQHF
many	TRBV28	TRBJ2-1	TRBD2	TGTGCCAGCAGTTCCTGGCCTATATTAGCGGGGAACTACAATGAGCAGTTCTTC	CASSSWPILAGNYNEQFF
many	TRBV2	TRBJ1-2	-	TGTGCCAGCAGAGGTGCGCTGGCCCCTAACTATGGCTACACCTTC	CASRGALAPNYGYTF
few	TRBV18	TRBJ1-5	-	TGTGCCAGCTCACCAGGGGCGGAAGATCAGCCCCAGCATTTT	CASSPGAEDQPQHF
-	TRBV6-1	TRBJ1-2	TRBD1	TGTGCCAGCAGGACAGGGCCCTATGGCTACACCTTC	CASRTGPYGYTF